These T cell receptor beta chains were read from a single sample in a study of T cell repertoires in cytomegalovirus infection. These receptors' antigens are unknown. Via MiXCR, TCRdb re-called the reads, giving one row per CDR3 protein. The sample consists of approximately 65,000 distinct CDR3 sequences, around 20% of them appearing once. Sample: CD8+ T cells from cultured PBMCs, taken from culture after CMV antigen stimulation. The receptor source for this set is a human donor in good health (CMV status not recorded). Some clones in this sample may be carry-over from other donors' samples. Each CDR3 is given with its conserved first and last residue. Each record gives: J gene, clone size, D gene, V gene, CDR3 DNA, CDR3 protein. D genes are given only for firm matches. Size values are once, few and many counts, or a class for expanded clones, and some rows have none.

TRBJ2-1 | . | TRBD1 | TRBV6-5 | TGTGCCACCGCCGGGACAGGGGGCTTCTATGAGCAGTTCTTC | CATAGTGGFYEQFF
TRBJ2-2 | . | . | TRBV7-2 | TGTGCCAGCAGCTTAGGCGCAGGGACCGGGGAGCTGTTTTTT | CASSLGAGTGELFF
TRBJ2-7 | . | TRBD2 | TRBV7-6 | TGTGCCAGCAGCCCGGGACTAGCGGGGGCCTACGAGCAGTACTTC | CASSPGLAGAYEQYF
TRBJ2-3 | . | TRBD2 | TRBV7-2 | TGTGCCAGCAGCTTGTGGCTAGCGGGGGCCGGTAGCCAGAGCACAGATACGCAGTATTTT | CASSLWLAGAGSQSTDTQYF
TRBJ2-7 | . | . | TRBV11-1 | TGTGCCAGCAGCCCGTGGGAAGGGGCCTCCTACGAGCAGTACTTC | CASSPWEGASYEQYF
TRBJ2-7 | . | TRBD1 | TRBV5-1 | TGCGCCAGCAGCTCCTCGACAGGGATGGACGAGCAGTACTTC | CASSSSTGMDEQYF
TRBJ2-7 | . | . | TRBV7-6 | TGTGCCAGCAGCTTAGTACGGGAACAGGATGGTACCTACGAGCAGTACTTC | CASSLVREQDGTYEQYF
TRBJ1-2 | once | . | TRBV12-3/TRBV12-4 | TGTGCCAGCAGTTTAGCCAGCTATGGCTACACCTTC | CASSLASYGYTF
TRBJ1-1 | . | TRBD1 | TRBV11-2 | TGTGCCAGCGGACAGGGATGGGCGAACACTGAAGCTTTCTTT | CASGQGWANTEAFF
TRBJ2-1 | . | TRBD2 | TRBV7-6 | TGTGCCAGCAGCTTAGGCCAAGGACTAGCCGACAATGAGCAGTTCTTC | CASSLGQGLADNEQFF
TRBJ1-2 | . | . | TRBV12-3/TRBV12-4 | TGTGCCAGCTCCCCCAGCGGGGTCAGCGGCTACACCTTC | CASSPSGVSGYTF
TRBJ1-5 | . | . | TRBV7-2 | TGTGCCAGCAGCTTAAGGCGAGGTCCCAATCAGCCCCAGCATTTT | CASSLRRGPNQPQHF
TRBJ2-3 | . | . | TRBV7-9 | TGTGCCAGCAGCCCCCGTCAAGGGATTAGCACAGATACGCAGTATTTT | CASSPRQGISTDTQYF
TRBJ2-3 | few | TRBD2 | TRBV6-6 | TGTGCCAGCAGTTACGAGGTGGGACTAGCGGGGGGGCACAACACAGATACGCAGTATTTT | CASSYEVGLAGGHNTDTQYF
TRBJ2-4 | . | TRBD1 | TRBV7-9 | TGTGCCAGCAGCACCGGACAGGGAGCCATTCAGTACTTC | CASSTGQGAIQYF